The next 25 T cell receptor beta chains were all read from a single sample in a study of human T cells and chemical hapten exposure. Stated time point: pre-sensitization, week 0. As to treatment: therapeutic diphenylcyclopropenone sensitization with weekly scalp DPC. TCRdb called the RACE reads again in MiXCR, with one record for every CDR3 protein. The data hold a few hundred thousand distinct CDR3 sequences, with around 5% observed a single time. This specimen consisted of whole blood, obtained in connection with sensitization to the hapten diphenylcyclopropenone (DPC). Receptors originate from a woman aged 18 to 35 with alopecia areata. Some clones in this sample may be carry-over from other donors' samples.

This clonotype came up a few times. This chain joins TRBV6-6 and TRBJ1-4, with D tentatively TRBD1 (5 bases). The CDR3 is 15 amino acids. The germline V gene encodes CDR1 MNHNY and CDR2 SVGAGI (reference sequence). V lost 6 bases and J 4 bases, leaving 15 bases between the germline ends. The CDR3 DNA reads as TGTGCCAGCAGAAGGTCCGGGACTGGTAATGAAAAACTGTTTTTT. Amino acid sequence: CASRRSGTGNEKLFF.

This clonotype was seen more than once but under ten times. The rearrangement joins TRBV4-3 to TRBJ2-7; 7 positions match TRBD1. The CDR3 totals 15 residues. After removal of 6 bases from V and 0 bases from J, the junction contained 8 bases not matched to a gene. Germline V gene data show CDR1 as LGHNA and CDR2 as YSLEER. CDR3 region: CASREGTEPSYEQYF. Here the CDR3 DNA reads TGCGCCAGCAGGGAAGGGACAGAACCCTCCTACGAGCAGTACTTC.

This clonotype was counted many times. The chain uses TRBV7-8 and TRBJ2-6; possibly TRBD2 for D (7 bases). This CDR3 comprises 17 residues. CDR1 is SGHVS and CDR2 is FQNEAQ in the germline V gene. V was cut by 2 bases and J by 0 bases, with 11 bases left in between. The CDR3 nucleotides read TGTGCCAGCAGCTTAAGGGGAGGGGGCTCTGGGGCCAACGTCCTGACTTTC. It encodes CASSLRGGGSGANVLTF.

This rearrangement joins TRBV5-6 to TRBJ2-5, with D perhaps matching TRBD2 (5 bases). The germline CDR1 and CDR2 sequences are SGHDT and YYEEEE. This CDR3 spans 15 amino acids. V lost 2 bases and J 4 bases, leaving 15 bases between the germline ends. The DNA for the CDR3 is TGTGCCAGCAGCTTCCGCGAGGGTTCGGGAGAGACCCAGTACTTC. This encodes CASSFREGSGETQYF.

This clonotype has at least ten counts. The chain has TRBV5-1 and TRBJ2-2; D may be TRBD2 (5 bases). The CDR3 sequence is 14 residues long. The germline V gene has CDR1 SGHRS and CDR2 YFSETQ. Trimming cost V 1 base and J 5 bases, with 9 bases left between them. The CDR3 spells CASSLTRATGELFF. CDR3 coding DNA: TGCGCCAGCAGCTTGACGAGGGCAACCGGGGAGCTGTTTTTT.

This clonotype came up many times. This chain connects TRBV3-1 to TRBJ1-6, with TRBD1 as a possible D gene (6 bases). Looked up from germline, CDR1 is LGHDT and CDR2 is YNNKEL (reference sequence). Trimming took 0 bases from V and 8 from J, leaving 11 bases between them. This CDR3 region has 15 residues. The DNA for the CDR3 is TGTGCCAGCAGCCAAGAAACTCAGGGGTATTCACCCCTCCACTTT. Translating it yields CASSQETQGYSPLHF.

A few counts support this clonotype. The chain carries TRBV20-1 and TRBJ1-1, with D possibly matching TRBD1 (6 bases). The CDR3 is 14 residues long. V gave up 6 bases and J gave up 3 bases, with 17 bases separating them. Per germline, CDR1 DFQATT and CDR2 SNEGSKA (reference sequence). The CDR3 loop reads CSALSGDGDTEAFF. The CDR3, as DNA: TGCAGTGCCCTATCAGGGGACGGGGACACTGAAGCTTTCTTT.

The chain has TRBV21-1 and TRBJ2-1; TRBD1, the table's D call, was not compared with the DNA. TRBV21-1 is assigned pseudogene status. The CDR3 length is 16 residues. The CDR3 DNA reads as TGTGCCAGCAGCAAAGCCCCGGGGAGGACCTACAATGAGCAGTTCTTC. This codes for CASSKAPGRTYNEQFF.

CDR3 protein: CASSQPVGTANTGELFF. The CDR3 DNA reads as TGTGCCAGCAGCCAACCTGTCGGGACGGCTAACACCGGGGAGCTGTTTTTT. This sequence joins TRBV3-1 and TRBJ2-2; D might be TRBD1 or TRBD2, each matching 5 bases. V lost 2 bases and J 2 bases, leaving 15 bases between the germline ends. Germline loops: CDR1 LGHDT, CDR2 YNNKEL (reference sequence). The CDR3 runs 17 residues.

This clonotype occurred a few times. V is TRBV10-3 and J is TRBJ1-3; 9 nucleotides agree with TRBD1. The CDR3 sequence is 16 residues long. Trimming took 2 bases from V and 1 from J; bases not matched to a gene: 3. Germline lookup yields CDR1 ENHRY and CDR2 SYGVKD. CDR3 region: CAISEPGQGSGNTIYF. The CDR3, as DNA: TGTGCCATCAGTGAGCCGGGACAGGGATCTGGAAACACCATATATTTT.

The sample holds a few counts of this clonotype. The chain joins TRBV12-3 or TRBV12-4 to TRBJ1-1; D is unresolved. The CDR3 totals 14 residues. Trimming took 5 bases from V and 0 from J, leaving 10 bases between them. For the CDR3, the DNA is TGTGCCAGCAGTATCCGGGCCCTGAACACTGAAGCTTTCTTT. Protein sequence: CASSIRALNTEAFF.

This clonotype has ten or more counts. CDR3: CASSYSMRGPRGTDTQYF. The CDR3 DNA reads as TGTGCCAGCAGTTACTCGATGCGGGGGCCGCGAGGCACAGATACGCAGTATTTT. J is TRBJ2-3 and V is TRBV6-2 or TRBV6-3; possibly TRBD2 for D (7 bases). The CDR3 is made up of 18 amino acids. In germline, CDR1 is MNHEY, CDR2 SVGEGT. Deletions cut 0 bases from V and 1 base from J, with 17 bases between.

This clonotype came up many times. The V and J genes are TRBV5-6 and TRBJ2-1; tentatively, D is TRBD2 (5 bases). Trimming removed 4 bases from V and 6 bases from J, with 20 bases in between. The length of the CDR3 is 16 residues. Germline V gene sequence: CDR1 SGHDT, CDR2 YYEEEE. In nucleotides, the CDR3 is TGTGCCAGCAGCGCTCTAGAGGGCTCCGTAAGCAATGAGCAGTTCTTC. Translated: CASSALEGSVSNEQFF.

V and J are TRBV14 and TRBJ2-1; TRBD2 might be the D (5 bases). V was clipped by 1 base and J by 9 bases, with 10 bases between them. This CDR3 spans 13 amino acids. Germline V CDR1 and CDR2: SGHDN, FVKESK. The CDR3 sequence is CASSQVRETEQFF. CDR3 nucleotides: TGTGCCAGCAGCCAAGTTCGGGAAACTGAGCAGTTCTTC.

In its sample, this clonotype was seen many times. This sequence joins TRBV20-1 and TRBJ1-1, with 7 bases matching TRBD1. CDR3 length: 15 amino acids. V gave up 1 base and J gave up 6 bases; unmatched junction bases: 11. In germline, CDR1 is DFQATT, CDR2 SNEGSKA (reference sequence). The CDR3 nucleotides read TGCAGTGCTAGAGTCGCCGACAGGGTTTCGGCTGAAGCTTTCTTT. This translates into CSARVADRVSAEAFF.

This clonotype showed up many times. The CDR3 protein is CASSPRTAYEAFF. DNA for the CDR3: TGTGCCAGCTCACCCCGGACAGCGTACGAAGCTTTCTTT. The chain links TRBV18 to TRBJ1-1; perhaps TRBD1 as D (6 bases). V was cut by 3 bases and J by 8 bases, with 13 bases left in between. Germline CDR1 and CDR2: KGHSH and LQKENI. The CDR3 sequence is 13 residues long.

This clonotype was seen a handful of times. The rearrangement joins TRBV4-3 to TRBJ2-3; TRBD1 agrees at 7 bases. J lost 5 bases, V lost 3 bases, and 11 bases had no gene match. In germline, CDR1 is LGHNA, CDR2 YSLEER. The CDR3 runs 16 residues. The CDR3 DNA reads TGCGCCAGCAGCCATTCCCTAGACAGGGTGGGAGATACGCAGTATTTT. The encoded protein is CASSHSLDRVGDTQYF.

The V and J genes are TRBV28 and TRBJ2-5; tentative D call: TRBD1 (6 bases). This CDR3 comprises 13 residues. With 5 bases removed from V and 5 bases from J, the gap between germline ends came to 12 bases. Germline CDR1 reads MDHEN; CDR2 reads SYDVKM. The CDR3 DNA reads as TGTGCCAGCAGTCAGGGGATAGGGGAGACCCAGTACTTC. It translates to CASSQGIGETQYF.

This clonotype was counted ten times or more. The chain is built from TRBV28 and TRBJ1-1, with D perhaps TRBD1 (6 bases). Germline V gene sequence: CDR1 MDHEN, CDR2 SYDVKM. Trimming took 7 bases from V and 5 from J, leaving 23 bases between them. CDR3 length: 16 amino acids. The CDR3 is CASTLEGRGMSTEAFF. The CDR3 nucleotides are TGTGCCAGCACTTTGGAAGGGAGGGGGATGTCTACTGAAGCTTTCTTT.

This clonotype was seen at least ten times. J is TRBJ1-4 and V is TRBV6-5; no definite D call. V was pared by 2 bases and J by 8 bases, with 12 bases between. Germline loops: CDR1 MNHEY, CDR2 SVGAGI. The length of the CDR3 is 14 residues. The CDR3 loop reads CASSYGPYGEKLFF. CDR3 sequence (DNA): TGTGCCAGCAGTTACGGGCCATATGGGGAAAAACTGTTTTTT.

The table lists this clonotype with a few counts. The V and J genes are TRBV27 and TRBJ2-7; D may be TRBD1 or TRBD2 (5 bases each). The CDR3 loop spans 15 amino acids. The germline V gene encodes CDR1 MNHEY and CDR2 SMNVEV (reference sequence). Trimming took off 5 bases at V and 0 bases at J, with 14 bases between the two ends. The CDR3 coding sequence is TGTGCCAGCAGTGGCCCGGGACGGCGCTCCTACGAGCAGTACTTC. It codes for CASSGPGRRSYEQYF.

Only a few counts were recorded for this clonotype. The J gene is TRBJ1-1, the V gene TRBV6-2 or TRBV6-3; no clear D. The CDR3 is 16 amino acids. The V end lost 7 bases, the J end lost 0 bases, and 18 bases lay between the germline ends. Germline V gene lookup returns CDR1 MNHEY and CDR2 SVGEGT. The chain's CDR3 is CASTRRQGPVNTEAFF. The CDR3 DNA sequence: TGTGCCAGCACCCGGAGACAAGGACCGGTGAACACTGAAGCTTTCTTT.

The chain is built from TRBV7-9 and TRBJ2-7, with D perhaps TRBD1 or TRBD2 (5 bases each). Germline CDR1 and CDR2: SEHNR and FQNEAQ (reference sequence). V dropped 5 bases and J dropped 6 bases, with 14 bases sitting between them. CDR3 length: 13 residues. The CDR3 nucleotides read TGTGCCAGCAGCCAGCCATCAGGGACCGAGCAGTACTTC. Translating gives CASSQPSGTEQYF.

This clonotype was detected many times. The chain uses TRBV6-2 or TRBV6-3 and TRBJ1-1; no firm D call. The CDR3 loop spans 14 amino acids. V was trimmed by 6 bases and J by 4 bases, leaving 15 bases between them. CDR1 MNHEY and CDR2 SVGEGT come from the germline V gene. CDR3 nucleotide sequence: TGTGCCAGCAGGGCAGCCCTATCGGGCACTGAAGCTTTCTTT. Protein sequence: CASRAALSGTEAFF.

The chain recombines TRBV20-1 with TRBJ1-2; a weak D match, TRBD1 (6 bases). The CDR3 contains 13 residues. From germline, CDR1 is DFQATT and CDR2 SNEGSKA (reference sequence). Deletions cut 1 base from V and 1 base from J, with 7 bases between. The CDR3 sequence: CSARGTDNYGYTF. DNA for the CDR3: TGCAGTGCTAGAGGGACAGATAACTATGGCTACACCTTC.